This is a list of T cell receptor beta chains from one sample in a study of blood T cell repertoires in COVID-19. TCRdb keeps only in-frame clones here, not all; method: immunoSEQ multiplex PCR. The sample yields some 140,000 clones, about 79% seen once. The specimen sequenced was peripheral blood. Source of these receptors: a woman aged 60-75 years with acute or convalescent COVID-19. CDR3s include the opening cysteine and the closing phenylalanine or tryptophan.

cdr3_length	v_call	j_call	cdr3_aa
14	TRBV5-1	TRBJ2-2	CASSQDREAGELFF
16	TRBV7-8	TRBJ1-5	CASSSTDRVGNQPQHF
14	TRBV21-1	TRBJ1-3	CASSYKGSGNTIYF
13	TRBV27	TRBJ1-2	CASRGQGVYGYTF
12	TRBV19	TRBJ2-5	CASSGPRETQYF
18	TRBV4-1	TRBJ1-5	CASSQRIGQSNSNQPQHF
14	TRBV7-8	TRBJ2-3	CASSWTGGTDTQYF
13	TRBV11-1	TRBJ1-1	CASSSPTSAEAFF
16	TRBV15	TRBJ2-3	CATSRDRGQGSDTQYF
15	TRBV30	TRBJ1-4	CAWKPGGRRGEKLFF
14	TRBV28	TRBJ1-2	CASTLQEFNYGYTF
13	TRBV29-1	TRBJ1-2	CSALQGANYGYTF
15	TRBV10-1	TRBJ2-2	CASRGGQGGTGELFF
15	TRBV10-3	TRBJ1-2	CAISEDPGGNYGYTF
18	TRBV7-2	TRBJ2-1	CASSLSRRGGLSYNEQFF
16	TRBV18	TRBJ1-5	CASSPSWAANNQPQHF
14	TRBV18	TRBJ1-1	CASSPGRGPGEAFF
14	TRBV28	TRBJ1-2	CASSLTTGVYGYTF
15	TRBV11-3	TRBJ1-1	CASSLGQGTNTEAFF
14	TRBV10-2	TRBJ1-5	CASSESRRNQPQHF
16	TRBV3-1/TRBV3-2	TRBJ1-4	CASSQEVWGDGKKLFF
18	TRBV5-8	TRBJ2-1	CASSLYLLAGGSRNEQFF
14	TRBV3-1/TRBV3-2	TRBJ2-3	CASSQGTSTDTQYF
15	TRBV5-4	TRBJ2-5	CASSLALAGQETQYF
15	TRBV14	TRBJ1-1	CASSHYRGMNTEAFF
15	TRBV11-3	TRBJ2-1	CASSLDGGYYNEQFF
15	TRBV9	TRBJ2-2	CASSSGTKVTGELFF
14	TRBV28	TRBJ1-2	CASSLWGQNYGYTF
15	TRBV15	TRBJ1-3	CATSRVTGAGNTIYF
14	TRBV28	TRBJ1-2	CASSLDGANYGYTF
13	TRBV12-3/TRBV12-4	TRBJ1-3	CASNSGSGNTIYF
14	TRBV15	TRBJ2-3	CATLRGTDTDTQYF
16	TRBV11-2	TRBJ1-2	CASSPYSGALVYGYTF
15	TRBV4-1	TRBJ1-1	CASSQLGLLNTEAFF
11	TRBV29-1	TRBJ1-4	CSVGNREKLFF
15	TRBV7-3	TRBJ2-5	CASSSRQGAGETQYF
14	TRBV3-1/TRBV3-2	TRBJ1-3	CASSPTVSGNTIYF
15	TRBV6-5	TRBJ2-3	CASAGSGALADTQYF
14	TRBV6-5	TRBJ1-2	CASSYVGTGGGYTF
16	TRBV7-9	TRBJ1-6	CASSLVGTALGSPLHF